The rows below give T cell receptor beta chains drawn from one sample of a study of T cells in Graves' hyperthyroidism and ophthalmopathy. TCRdb re-called the multiplex PCR reads with MiXCR, one entry per CDR3 protein. The data show about 480,000 distinct CDR3 sequences, about 22% seen once. The sample comprised blood. The receptors derive from a woman aged 70-85 years with Graves' ophthalmopathy. Both conserved end residues are part of each CDR3. The D gene is left open where the match is weak. Clone size is shown for a subset of rows, as once, few, many or a class of expanded clone.

few,TRBJ2-6,TRBV6-2/TRBV6-3,NA,CASSFSDYPSGANVLTF,TGTGCCAGCAGTTTCTCGGACTATCCCTCTGGGGCCAACGTCCTGACTTTC
NA,TRBJ2-2,TRBV20-1,TRBD2,CSASPIMTSGDPIQPGELFF,TGCAGTGCTAGCCCGATAATGACTAGCGGGGACCCGATACAACCCGGGGAGCTGTTTTTT
few,TRBJ1-2,TRBV6-1,TRBD1,CASRPPGQLTYGYTF,TGTGCCAGCAGGCCCCCGGGACAGCTAACATATGGCTACACCTTC
NA,TRBJ1-1,TRBV19,NA,CASSIVRANTEAFF,TGTGCCAGTAGTATCGTCAGGGCGAACACTGAAGCTTTCTTT
many,TRBJ1-5,TRBV6-1,NA,CASSGNYRSANDQPQHF,TGTGCCAGCAGTGGAAATTACAGGTCCGCGAACGATCAGCCCCAGCATTTT
NA,TRBJ2-2,TRBV24-1,NA,CATSDSGTPRRTGELLF,TGTGCCACCAGTGATTCCGGGACCCCACGGAGGACCGGGGAGCTGCTTTTT
few,TRBJ2-1,TRBV30,TRBD2,CAWSPGLAGGGDEQFF,TGTGCCTGGAGCCCAGGACTAGCGGGAGGAGGGGATGAGCAGTTCTTC
few,TRBJ1-1,TRBV20-1,TRBD1,CSADPGQGVTEAFF,TGCAGTGCTGATCCGGGACAGGGGGTAACTGAAGCTTTCTTT
many,TRBJ2-3,TRBV5-1,NA,CASSPTPGADTQYF,TGCGCCAGCAGCCCTACCCCAGGGGCAGATACGCAGTATTTT
NA,TRBJ1-6,TRBV5-1,NA,CASSLVSAPGSITNSPLHF,TGTGCCAGCAGCTTGGTTTCGGCCCCTGGGTCGATTACTAATTCACCCCTCCACTTT
few,TRBJ2-3,TRBV7-9,TRBD1,CASSLGTGGFTDTQYF,TGTGCCAGCAGCTTAGGGACAGGGGGCTTCACAGATACGCAGTATTTT
NA,TRBJ1-5,TRBV27,TRBD1,CASSPTGVQPQHF,TGTGCCAGCAGTCCGACAGGGGTTCAGCCCCAGCATTTT
NA,TRBJ2-1,TRBV6-2/TRBV6-3,NA,CASNAEAPSYNEQFF,TGTGCCAGCAACGCAGAAGCACCTAGCTACAATGAGCAGTTCTTC
NA,TRBJ1-1,TRBV6-1,NA,CTSSSPGGNTEAFF,TGTACCAGCAGTTCCCCCGGAGGGAACACTGAAGCTTTCTTT
many,TRBJ1-1,TRBV28,TRBD1,CASSFPRGGANTEAFF,TGTGCCAGCAGTTTCCCCCGAGGGGGCGCCAACACTGAAGCTTTCTTT
many,TRBJ2-1,TRBV7-3,NA,CASSSLAWGNEQFF,TGTGCCAGCAGCTCTCTAGCGTGGGGCAATGAGCAGTTCTTC
NA,TRBJ1-1,TRBV28,NA,CASSSSLVVGKEAFF,TGTGCCAGCAGTTCCTCCCTCGTAGTGGGGAAAGAAGCTTTCTTT
NA,TRBJ2-3,TRBV4-1,NA,CASSPGPSPPLDTQYF,TGCGCCAGCAGCCCGGGACCCTCTCCCCCTCTAGATACGCAGTATTTT
NA,TRBJ2-3,TRBV28,TRBD2,CASSFLPLAGDADTQYF,TGTGCCAGCAGTTTCCTCCCTCTAGCGGGAGATGCAGATACGCAGTATTTT
NA,TRBJ1-4,TRBV5-1,NA,CASSSGGGIGTNEKLFF,TGCGCCAGCAGCTCTGGCGGGGGAATTGGAACTAATGAAAAACTGTTTTTT
NA,TRBJ2-3,TRBV5-1,TRBD2,CANNLLAGTSGTDTQYF,TGCGCCAACAACCTATTGGCCGGGACTAGCGGCACAGATACGCAGTATTTT
NA,TRBJ2-1,TRBV7-6,TRBD2,CASSTSSGDYNEQFF,TGTGCCAGCAGCACGTCTAGCGGAGATTACAATGAGCAGTTCTTC
NA,TRBJ1-5,TRBV5-8,TRBD1,CASTSLGQGSSNQPQHF,TGTGCCAGCACCTCTTTGGGACAGGGGTCTAGCAATCAGCCCCAGCATTTT
few,TRBJ2-1,TRBV5-1,TRBD2,CASSLAWTSGSDEQFF,TGCGCCAGCAGCTTGGCGTGGACTAGCGGGAGTGACGAGCAGTTCTTC
few,TRBJ2-2,TRBV18,NA,CASSPPNDGELFF,TGTGCCAGCTCACCACCGAATGACGGGGAGCTGTTTTTT
few,TRBJ2-2,TRBV6-2/TRBV6-3,TRBD2,CASRNSASGSVAGELFF,TGTGCCAGCAGGAACTCTGCTAGCGGGAGTGTTGCCGGGGAGCTGTTTTTT
few,TRBJ2-2,TRBV19,NA,CASTLPGEYTGELFF,TGTGCCAGTACCCTTCCGGGAGAGTACACCGGGGAGCTGTTTTTT
NA,TRBJ2-6,TRBV25-1,NA,CACSGRKGPGANVLTF,TGTGCCTGCAGTGGGCGGAAGGGGCCCGGGGCCAACGTCCTGACTTTC
NA,TRBJ2-3,TRBV5-1,TRBD1,CASSSRTGPTPDTQYF,TGCGCCAGCAGCTCCCGGACAGGCCCTACTCCAGATACGCAGTATTTT
NA,TRBJ2-1,TRBV9,TRBD2,CASSVSLRTSGRVDEQFF,TGTGCCAGCAGCGTATCGCTCCGGACTAGCGGGAGGGTCGATGAGCAGTTCTTC
few,TRBJ2-1,TRBV12-3/TRBV12-4,NA,CASSLRIGKNEQFF,TGTGCCAGCAGTTTACGCATCGGCAAGAATGAGCAGTTCTTC
NA,TRBJ2-1,TRBV9,NA,CASSVETYNEQFF,TGTGCCAGCAGCGTAGAAACCTACAATGAGCAGTTCTTC
many,TRBJ2-2,TRBV12-3/TRBV12-4,NA,CASSFNTGELFF,TGTGCCAGCAGCTTTAACACCGGGGAGCTGTTTTTT